The text below deals with one T cell receptor beta chain. The antigen is not known. The sample originates from a study of identifying expanded T cells in peripheral blood. Regarding the study as a whole: Across healthy donors, higher total template counts meant significantly greater approximately two-week count variance.

Germline V gives CDR1 MNHNY, CDR2 SVGAGI (reference sequence). This CDR3 comprises 15 residues. Trimming took 2 bases from V and 8 from J; bases not matched to a gene: 11. Clones were sequenced by immunoSEQ multiplex PCR, and TCRdb holds only the in-frame ones, with some missing. This table holds 75,000 to 95,000 clones, about 85% found once. The V and J genes are TRBV6-6 and TRBJ1-2; 7 bases fit TRBD1. Sequenced material: blood. This TCR was recovered from a person aged 18 to 70 in good health. This CDR3 reads CASSYSRQGEGGYTF. The CDR3 nucleotides read TGTGCCAGCAGTTACAGTAGGCAGGGGGAAGGCGGCTACACCTTC.